The rows below give T cell receptor beta chains drawn from one sample of a study of cytotoxic CD8 clonotypes in ibrutinib-treated CLL. This table comes from immunoSEQ multiplex PCR, and its TCRdb copy is limited to in-frame clones, with some not included. The table includes over 110,000 clones, around 90% detected once. The sequencing here drew on PBMCs, taken after 12 months of ibrutinib treatment. The receptors shown here come from a human donor with chronic lymphocytic leukemia. Each CDR3 is given with its conserved first and last residue. D genes are given only for firm matches. Size tells how often a clone was seen (once, few, many) or the class of an expanded clone, and some rows leave it out.

- TRBJ2-3 TRBV2 - TGTGCCAGCAGCGAGACAGTTCGGGATACGCAGTATTTT CASSETVRDTQYF
TRBD1 TRBJ1-3 TRBV30 - TGTGCCTGGAGTTTTCCCGGGACAGGGACCGGAAACACCATATATTTT CAWSFPGTGTGNTIYF
TRBD2 TRBJ2-7 TRBV7-9 once TGTGCCAGCAGCTCCGGAGACCCTAGCGGAGGGCCGATACGGGAGCAGTACTTC CASSSGDPSGGPIREQYF
TRBD1 TRBJ1-5 TRBV5-1 - TGCGCCAGCAGCTTGACAGGGGGCAATCAGCCCCAGCATTTT CASSLTGGNQPQHF
- TRBJ2-3 TRBV7-9 - TGTGCCAGCAGCACAGCAGGGCTAACAGATACGCAGTATTTT CASSTAGLTDTQYF
TRBD1 TRBJ1-1 TRBV5-1 - TGCGCCAGCAGCTTCCAGGGGGTGAACACTGAAGCTTTCTTT CASSFQGVNTEAFF
- TRBJ2-7 TRBV27 - TGTGCCACCCGACTTAGTGGGCTCTACGAGCAGTACTTC CATRLSGLYEQYF
- TRBJ1-2 TRBV4-2 - TGTGCCAGCAGCCAAGATCTGGACGGGCACTATGGCTACACCTTC CASSQDLDGHYGYTF
TRBD1 TRBJ2-5 TRBV7-9 once TGTGCCAGCAGCCGGACAGGGCAGATGGAGACCCAGTACTTC CASSRTGQMETQYF
- TRBJ1-1 TRBV4-3 - TGCGCCAGCAGCCTAGGACAGAACACTGAAGCTTTCTTT CASSLGQNTEAFF
- TRBJ2-2 TRBV11-3 - TGTGCCAGCAGCCCCGGCCTACTCGACACCGGGGAGCTGTTTTTT CASSPGLLDTGELFF
TRBD1 TRBJ2-2 TRBV2 once TGTGCCAGCAACCCGACAGGGGTGGTCGGGGAGCTGTTTTTT CASNPTGVVGELFF
- TRBJ1-3 TRBV19 once TGTGCCAGTACGCGCGCTCAGGGAGCCTCTGGAAACACCATATATTTT CASTRAQGASGNTIYF
TRBD2 TRBJ2-7 TRBV27 - TGTGCCAGCAGTTTAGCGCGGGAGTCCTACGAGCAGTACTTC CASSLARESYEQYF
TRBD2 TRBJ2-7 TRBV19 - TGTGCCAGTAGTATTAGGTCTAGCGGGACCTACGAGCAGTACTTC CASSIRSSGTYEQYF
- TRBJ2-1 TRBV25-1 - TGTGCCAGCAGTACCTACAATGAGCAGTTCTTC CASSTYNEQFF
- TRBJ1-5 TRBV7-2 - TGTGCCAGCAGCTTATTGAGCAATCAGCCCCAGCATTTT CASSLLSNQPQHF
- TRBJ2-1 TRBV19 - TGTGCCAGTAGTATAGGACTATTTTTCTATGAGCAGTTCTTC CASSIGLFFYEQFF
TRBD2 TRBJ2-7 TRBV2 - TGTGCCAGCAGTGGACTAGCGGAGCAGTACTTC CASSGLAEQYF
TRBD1 TRBJ1-5 TRBV7-2 - TGTGCCAGCAGCTTGGGACAGGGGGCTTGGAGCAATCAGCCCCAGCATTTT CASSLGQGAWSNQPQHF
- TRBJ2-1 TRBV27 - TGTGCCAGCAGTTTCTTCACGGGGGATGTTGGTGAGCAGTTCTTC CASSFFTGDVGEQFF
TRBD1 TRBJ2-7 TRBV30 - TGTGCCTGGACACAGGGGGCCTTGGGCGAGCAGTACTTC CAWTQGALGEQYF
- TRBJ1-2 TRBV28 - TGTGCCAGCAACCTGGGGGGCTTTGGCTACACCTTC CASNLGGFGYTF
TRBD1 TRBJ1-1 TRBV27 - TGTGCCAGCAGTCCGCGGACAGGGGCCTACACTGAAGCTTTCTTT CASSPRTGAYTEAFF
TRBD2 TRBJ2-5 TRBV9 - TGTGCCAGCAGCCGGACTAGCGGAGCCCCCCGAGAGACCCAGTACTTC CASSRTSGAPRETQYF
TRBD1 TRBJ1-2 TRBV19 - TGTGCCAGTAGTACATCCGGGACAGGAGGCACCGACACCGTAAGGGGCTACACCTTC CASSTSGTGGTDTVRGYTF
- TRBJ2-7 TRBV28 - TGTGCCAGCAGTTTCGTTTACGAGCAGTACTTC CASSFVYEQYF
TRBD1 TRBJ1-5 TRBV15 - TGTGCCACCAGCATTGGGGACAGGGGGTTGCCCCAGCATTTT CATSIGDRGLPQHF
- TRBJ1-5 TRBV6-1 once TGTGCCAGCAGTGCGGTGACCAGCAATCAGCCCCAGCATTTT CASSAVTSNQPQHF
TRBD1 TRBJ2-2 TRBV27 - TGTGCCAGCAGGAAGGGACAGGTGAACACCGGGGAGCTGTTTTTT CASRKGQVNTGELFF
- TRBJ1-5 TRBV6-1 - TGTGCCAGCAGTGAACTAAGGGATCAGCCCCAGCATTTT CASSELRDQPQHF
- TRBJ1-6 TRBV30 few TGTGCCTGGAGGGGCACTGTGGTTGCCTATAATTCACCCCTCCACTTT CAWRGTVVAYNSPLHF
- TRBJ2-3 TRBV7-9 - TGTGCCAGCAGCTCCTCTGGGGATACGCAGTATTTT CASSSSGDTQYF
- TRBJ1-4 TRBV9 - TGTGCCAGCAGCGTAGGAGGGACGGCTAATGAAAAACTGTTTTTT CASSVGGTANEKLFF
- TRBJ2-3 TRBV18 - TGTGCCAGCTCACCACCCGGGGACGCCACAGATACGCAGTATTTT CASSPPGDATDTQYF
- TRBJ1-1 TRBV11-2 - TGTGCCAGCAGCCTAGTTGGCACTGAAGCTTTCTTT CASSLVGTEAFF
- TRBJ2-7 TRBV28 - TGTGCCAGCAGTCTCGATGACTATTCGTACGAGCAGTACTTC CASSLDDYSYEQYF
TRBD2 TRBJ2-1 TRBV7-8 - TGTGCCAGCAGCCCACGCCCCCCTAGCGGGCGAAACAATGAGCAGTTCTTC CASSPRPPSGRNNEQFF
TRBD2 TRBJ2-1 TRBV25-1 - TGTGCCAGCAGTGAAATGGCTAGCGGATACATGAATGAGCAGTTCTTC CASSEMASGYMNEQFF
- TRBJ2-7 TRBV30 - TGTGCCTGGACAGGGCGCCGCTACGAGCAGTACTTC CAWTGRRYEQYF
TRBD1 TRBJ1-1 TRBV28 - TGTGCCAGCAGTTTGGACAGGGGGCTCACTGAAGCTTTCTTT CASSLDRGLTEAFF
TRBD2 TRBJ2-1 TRBV4-3 - TGCGCCAGCAGCCAAGGCTTGGGACTACTGGGACCGCCATACAATGAGCAGTTCTTC CASSQGLGLLGPPYNEQFF
- TRBJ1-4 TRBV27 - TGTGCCAGCACCGAAGGTTGGGGGAGGGAGCGGGAAAAACTGTTTTTT CASTEGWGREREKLFF
TRBD1 TRBJ2-5 TRBV11-2 few TGTGCCAGCAGCTTTCAGGGGGCGAAGGGAGAGACCCAGTACTTC CASSFQGAKGETQYF
- TRBJ2-4 TRBV2 once TGTGCCAGCACTTGGGCAGTCGGAAACATTCAGTACTTC CASTWAVGNIQYF
TRBD1 TRBJ2-7 TRBV5-8 many TGTGCCAGCAGCTACGGACAGGGGCATCGGGAGCAGTACTTC CASSYGQGHREQYF
- TRBJ2-3 TRBV10-3 - TGTGCCATCAGCCTCGAACTCATACTAGCCACAATTGGGGATACGCAGTATTTT CAISLELILATIGDTQYF
- TRBJ2-7 TRBV5-4 - TGTGCCAGCAGCCCCTCCGGGCCCTCCTACGAGCAGTACTTC CASSPSGPSYEQYF